A single sample gave rise to the 30 T cell receptor beta chains below, sequenced in a study of shared T cell receptors in the human thymus. Sequencing was performed with immunoSEQ multiplex PCR; in TCRdb, only in-frame clones are kept and a portion is missing. The table shows around 340,000 clones, with 85% to 95% occurring only once. The sample was thymocytes. Receptors were obtained from a human donor.

The genes are TRBV5-6 and TRBJ1-3, with D unclear. V lost 4 bases, J lost 0 bases, and 17 bases lay in between. This CDR3 is built from 17 residues. The germline CDR1 and CDR2 sequences are SGHDT and YYEEEE. The CDR3 coding sequence is TGTGCCAGCAGCGCCGAACGCCACAGCCGCTCTGGAAACACCATATATTTT. Its translation is CASSAERHSRSGNTIYF.

The CDR3 nucleotides read TGTGCCAGTAACGGGGACTCCAGCTCCTACAATGAGCAGTTCTTC. Its translation: CASNGDSSSYNEQFF. The chain uses TRBV19 and TRBJ2-1; possible D gene TRBD2, 6 bases. V shed 7 bases and J shed 0 bases, with 13 bases lying between them. The CDR3 loop spans 15 amino acids. CDR1 and CDR2 from the germline V gene are LNHDA and SQIVND (reference sequence).

J is TRBJ2-1 and V is TRBV27; D possibly corresponds to TRBD2 (5 bases). The CDR3 consists of 11 residues. CDR1 and CDR2 from the germline V gene are MNHEY and SMNVEV (reference sequence). V was shortened by 6 bases and J by 14 bases, with 14 bases between the two germline ends. The CDR3 DNA reads as TGTGCCAGCAGCTCTGCTAGGCGGGAGTTCTTC. Translating gives CASSSARREFF.

The rearrangement joins TRBV7-2 to TRBJ2-6, with D hard to call. Germline V CDR1 and CDR2: SGHTA, FQGNSA. This CDR3 contains 15 residues. V was clipped by 1 base and J by 1 base, with 5 bases between them. The chain's CDR3 is CASSLVESGANVLTF. The DNA for the CDR3 is TGTGCCAGCAGCTTAGTTGAATCTGGGGCCAACGTCCTGACTTTC.

The chain carries TRBV15 and TRBJ1-5; 8 positions agree with TRBD1. The V and J ends lost 8 bases and 3 bases, in that order; junction bases with no gene match: 3. The CDR3 runs to 13 residues. CDR1 and CDR2 from the germline V gene are LNHNV and YYDKDF (reference sequence). The CDR3 region is CATGTGLNQPQHF. The CDR3 bases are TGTGCCACCGGGACAGGACTCAATCAGCCCCAGCATTTT.

The J gene is TRBJ2-1, the V gene TRBV13, with unresolved D. The CDR3 runs to 16 residues. Germline CDR1 and CDR2: PRHDT and FYEKMQ (reference sequence). V was cut by 2 bases and J by 2 bases, with 13 bases left in between. The CDR3 spells CASSLSFHFPYNEQFF. The CDR3 coding sequence is TGTGCCAGCAGCTTAAGTTTCCATTTCCCCTACAATGAGCAGTTCTTC.

The V call is TRBV30, the J call TRBJ2-1; TRBD1 matches at 9 bases. Losses at the gene ends were 2 bases for V and 6 bases for J; bases not matched to a gene: 8. CDR1 is GTSNPN, CDR2 SVGIG, per germline (reference sequence). This CDR3 has 15 amino acids. The CDR3, as DNA: TGTGCCTGGAGTTGGGGGACAGGGCGATTCAATGAGCAGTTCTTC. Translating gives CAWSWGTGRFNEQFF. Drawing the rest from reference TRBV30 and TRBJ2-1, the complete variable domain is SQTIHQWPATLVQPVGSPLSLECTVEGTSNPNLYWYRQAAGRGLQLLFYSVGIGQISSEVPQNLSASRPQDRQFILSSKKLLLSDSGFYLCAWSWGTGRFNEQFFGPGTRLTVL.

CDR3 bases: TGTGCCAGCAGTAGGACGGAGCATAGCAATCAGCCCCAGCATTTT. Its translation: CASSRTEHSNQPQHF. The genes are TRBV6-5 and TRBJ1-5; D is undetermined. The CDR3 sequence is 15 residues long. The V gene lost 5 bases and the J gene lost 0 bases, with 11 bases spanning the gap. Germline V lookup: CDR1 MNHEY, CDR2 SVGAGI.

A note on this clone: This specimen includes other DNA sequences encoding the same CDR3. The chain has TRBV5-6 and TRBJ2-7; 10 bases agree with TRBD1. Trimming cost V 0 bases and J 3 bases; bases outside gene matches: 0. The CDR3 contains 14 residues. CDR1 and CDR2 from the germline V gene are SGHDT and YYEEEE. CDR3 loop: CASSLGDRGYEQYF. CDR3 nucleotide sequence: TGTGCCAGCAGCTTGGGGGACAGGGGCTACGAGCAGTACTTC.

This clone is a singleton in its sample. For the CDR3, the DNA is TGTGCCAGCAGACCCACAGGGGACGGGAACACTGAAGCTTTCTTT. Translated, it gives CASRPTGDGNTEAFF. This chain connects TRBV28 to TRBJ1-1, with 7 bases fitting TRBD1. The CDR3 covers 15 residues. Per the germline V gene, CDR1 is MDHEN and CDR2 is SYDVKM. J was trimmed by 1 base and V by 6 bases; bases with no gene match: 8.

The V and J genes are TRBV20-1 and TRBJ1-1; the D gene is possibly TRBD1 (5 bases). This CDR3 comprises 11 residues. The germline gives CDR1 DFQATT, CDR2 SNEGSKA (reference sequence). CDR3 loop: CSRVVNTEAFF. Written as DNA, the CDR3 is TGCAGCAGGGTAGTGAACACTGAAGCTTTCTTT.

This clone came up once. V and J are TRBV6-4 and TRBJ2-3; TRBD2 agrees at 12 bases. V lost 5 bases, J lost 4 bases, and 4 bases stayed unmatched. Germline lookup yields CDR1 MRHNA and CDR2 SNTAGT. The CDR3 runs to 15 residues. For the CDR3, the DNA is TGTGCCAGCAGTAACAGACTAGCGGGAGCAGATACGCAGTATTTT. Translated: CASSNRLAGADTQYF.

The J gene is TRBJ2-1, the V gene TRBV28; weak D call: TRBD2 (5 bases). V lost 3 bases, J lost 4 bases, and 25 bases lay in between. The CDR3 runs to 19 residues. Germline values: CDR1 MDHEN, CDR2 SYDVKM. The CDR3 sequence is CASSFTPLFPGRSYNEQFF. The CDR3 DNA sequence: TGTGCCAGCAGTTTCACCCCCTTATTTCCGGGGAGATCGTACAATGAGCAGTTCTTC. Using reference TRBV28 and TRBJ2-1 for the parts outside the CDR3, the full variable domain is DVKVTQSSRYLVKRTGEKVFLECVQDMDHENMFWYRQDPGLGLRLIYFSYDVKMKEKGDIPEGYSVSREKKERFSLILESASTNQTSMYLCASSFTPLFPGRSYNEQFFGPGTRLTVL.

The chain is built from TRBV15 and TRBJ2-1; no firm D call. The CDR3 has 15 residues. CDR1 is LNHNV and CDR2 is YYDKDF in the germline V gene (reference sequence). Trimming shortened V by 5 bases and J by 3 bases, and 14 bases separated the two germline ends. The DNA of the CDR3 is TGTGCCACCAGCGGCCTGGACGCAAGCTACAATGAGCAGTTCTTC. Amino acid sequence: CATSGLDASYNEQFF.

This clone was counted once. The chain carries TRBV19 and TRBJ1-5, with 7 bases matching TRBD1. This CDR3 is built from 18 residues. V trimming: 5 bases; J trimming: 3 bases; junction bases outside the gene matches: 16. Looked up from germline, CDR1 is LNHDA and CDR2 is SQIVND (reference sequence). The CDR3 coding sequence is TGTGCCAGTAGTCTAGGACGGCGGACAGGAGCCTACAATCAGCCCCAGCATTTT. Protein: CASSLGRRTGAYNQPQHF.

V is TRBV4-1 and J is TRBJ2-2; 7 positions match TRBD2. Trimming took 0 bases from V and 4 from J; bases not matched to a gene: 8. CDR3 length: 17 residues. Germline CDR1 and CDR2: MGHRA and YSYEKL. CDR3 nucleotides: TGCGCCAGCAGCCAAGATCAACGGGCTAGCGGCACCGGGGAGCTGTTTTTT. This translates into CASSQDQRASGTGELFF.

This chain joins TRBV7-3 and TRBJ2-1, with TRBD1 identical over 8 bases. Germline V lookup: CDR1 SGHTA, CDR2 FQGTGA. V was clipped by 0 bases and J by 2 bases; unmatched bases: 3. The CDR3 sequence is 16 residues long. CDR3 residues: CASSLTRDRTYNEQFF. As DNA, the CDR3 is TGTGCCAGCAGCTTAACCCGGGACAGGACCTACAATGAGCAGTTCTTC.

The CDR3 spells CASSQGVKGTGTNYGYTF. The CDR3, as DNA: TGTGCCAGCAGCCAAGGGGTGAAGGGGACAGGCACTAACTATGGCTACACCTTC. The chain joins TRBV14 to TRBJ1-2; 8 nucleotides agree with TRBD1. Per germline, CDR1 SGHDN and CDR2 FVKESK. CDR3 size: 18 residues. V was clipped by 1 base and J by 0 bases; unmatched bases: 10.

The chain recombines TRBV11-2 with TRBJ2-5; D is perhaps TRBD1 (5 bases). Trimming removed 3 bases from V and 3 bases from J, with 11 bases in between. This CDR3 spans 14 amino acids. CDR1 and CDR2 from the germline V gene are SGHAT and FQNNGV. The DNA of the CDR3 is TGTGCCAGCAGCTTGAGGTCCAGGGAAGAGACCCAGTACTTC. Protein sequence: CASSLRSREETQYF.

The V gene is TRBV28, the J gene TRBJ1-2, with D possibly matching TRBD1 (6 bases). The CDR3 spans 14 residues. Per the germline V gene, CDR1 is MDHEN and CDR2 is SYDVKM. V was trimmed by 3 bases and J by 4 bases, leaving 12 bases between them. CDR3 loop: CASSFPDRIYGYTF. For the CDR3, the DNA is TGTGCCAGCAGTTTTCCCGACAGGATCTATGGCTACACCTTC.

Here the CDR3 reads CAWSEARDRGYTF. In DNA, the CDR3 is TGTGCCTGGAGTGAAGCCCGGGACCGAGGCTACACCTTC. This chain uses TRBV30 with TRBJ1-2, with D perhaps TRBD1 (5 bases). This CDR3 comprises 13 residues. V lost 1 base to trimming and J lost 8 bases, with 14 bases between them. Germline V gene data show CDR1 as GTSNPN and CDR2 as SVGIG (reference sequence).

V is TRBV7-9 and J is TRBJ2-1, with D perhaps matching TRBD1 (6 bases). Germline V gives CDR1 SEHNR, CDR2 FQNEAQ (reference sequence). This CDR3 comprises 15 residues. V lost 1 base, J lost 7 bases, and 14 bases lay in between. The CDR3 reads CASSLVNTGLNEQFF. The CDR3, as DNA: TGTGCCAGCAGCTTAGTGAATACAGGGCTGAATGAGCAGTTCTTC. The full variable domain, rest sourced from reference TRBV7-9 and TRBJ2-1, is DTGVSQNPRHKITKRGQNVTFRCDPISEHNRLYWYRQTLGQGPEFLTYFQNEAQLEKSRLLSDRFSAERPKGSFSTLEIQRTEQGDSAMYLCASSLVNTGLNEQFFGPGTRLTVL.

J is TRBJ2-3 and V is TRBV5-6; no firm D call. V was trimmed by 1 base and J by 1 base, leaving 7 bases between them. The CDR3 covers 14 residues. Germline CDR1 SGHDT, CDR2 YYEEEE. CDR3 residues: CASSLSGCTDTQYF. The CDR3, as DNA: TGTGCCAGCAGCTTGTCTGGGTGCACAGATACGCAGTATTTT.

The V call is TRBV2, the J call TRBJ2-2; maybe TRBD2 (6 bases). Trimming took off 5 bases at V and 5 bases at J, with 9 bases between the two ends. Looked up from germline, CDR1 is SNHLY and CDR2 is FYNNEI. The CDR3 has 13 amino acids. The CDR3, as DNA: TGTGCCAGCAGTCGGAGGGGTACCGGGGAGCTGTTTTTT. Translation gives CASSRRGTGELFF. Filled out from reference TRBV2 and TRBJ2-2, the complete variable domain reads EPEVTQTPSHQVTQMGQEVILRCVPISNHLYFYWYRQILGQKVEFLVSFYNNEISEKSEIFDDQFSVERPDGSNFTLKIRSTKLEDSAMYFCASSRRGTGELFFGEGSRLTVL.

V is TRBV14 and J is TRBJ2-7; unclear D gene. The germline CDR1 and CDR2 sequences are SGHDN and FVKESK. V lost 0 bases and J lost 2, with 11 bases in between. The CDR3 is 15 residues long. The CDR3 region is CASSQERSRPYEQYF. In nucleotides, the CDR3 is TGTGCCAGCAGCCAAGAGCGTAGTAGACCCTACGAGCAGTACTTC.

V usage is TRBV5-1 and J usage is TRBJ2-1, with TRBD2 as a possible D gene (6 bases). The CDR3 totals 16 residues. The germline gives CDR1 SGHRS, CDR2 YFSETQ. Trimming took off 4 bases at V and 0 bases at J, with 14 bases between the two ends. CDR3 sequence (DNA): TGCGCCAGCAGCGAATTGACCGGGGGCTCCTACAATGAGCAGTTCTTC. It specifies CASSELTGGSYNEQFF.

V and J are TRBV28 and TRBJ2-1; D assignment may be TRBD1 or TRBD2 (5 bases each). The CDR3 runs to 14 residues. The germline CDR1 and CDR2 sequences are MDHEN and SYDVKM. V shed 7 bases and J shed 8 bases, with 18 bases lying between them. CDR3 sequence reads: CASTEDQGTDEQFF. DNA of the CDR3: TGTGCCAGCACCGAGGACCAAGGGACCGATGAGCAGTTCTTC. The full variable domain, with the rest looked up from reference TRBV28 and TRBJ2-1, is DVKVTQSSRYLVKRTGEKVFLECVQDMDHENMFWYRQDPGLGLRLIYFSYDVKMKEKGDIPEGYSVSREKKERFSLILESASTNQTSMYLCASTEDQGTDEQFFGPGTRLTVL.

The CDR3 is CASSLDQRVYTDTQYF. In DNA, the CDR3 is TGTGCCAGCAGCTTAGACCAGCGGGTATACACAGATACGCAGTATTTT. The rearrangement uses TRBV11-1 and TRBJ2-3; the D gene is possibly TRBD2 (6 bases). The CDR3 loop spans 16 amino acids. Germline CDR1 and CDR2: SGHAT and FQDESV (reference sequence). V lost 1 base and J lost 2, with 13 bases in between.

The chain recombines TRBV4-2 with TRBJ2-1; 10 positions match TRBD2. V was clipped by 1 base and J by 1 base; unmatched bases: 13. CDR3 length: 20 residues. In germline, CDR1 is LGHNA, CDR2 YNFKEQ. DNA of the CDR3: TGTGCCAGCAGCCAAGGGAGGGGGACTAGCGACATTTTTTCCTACAATGAGCAGTTCTTC. Translation gives CASSQGRGTSDIFSYNEQFF.

V gene TRBV11-2 combines with J gene TRBJ1-1; D ambiguous. The V and J ends lost 5 bases and 0 bases respectively, with 13 bases between them. This CDR3 has 15 residues. In germline, CDR1 is SGHAT, CDR2 FQNNGV. CDR3 nucleotides: TGTGCCAGCAGCCCTGACCGCGGACTGAACACTGAAGCTTTCTTT. Translation: CASSPDRGLNTEAFF.